The source of this T cell receptor (beta chain) is a study of blood T cells in healthy people across ages. Combining a sample-barcoded 5' primer with a J-beta primer mix, a second PCR ran for 7 to 11 cycles. Via MiXCR, TCRdb re-called the 5' RACE reads, giving one row per CDR3 protein. The sample comprises 750,000 to 950,000 distinct CDR3 sequences, more than 25% of which are singletons, and about 3% rests with the top ten. Germline CDR1 reads SGHDN; CDR2 reads FVKESK. Trimming took off 3 bases at V and 6 bases at J, with 11 bases between the two ends. The CDR3 has 13 residues. This clonotype was counted only a few times. This sample also belongs to another study, concerning T cells of mothers and their children. That study reports: Related mother-child pairs shared slightly more overlap than unrelated pairs, but the difference was non-significant.

The TCR was taken from a boy younger than 18 in good health. Sequenced input: blood. The V and J genes are TRBV14 and TRBJ1-1, with D uncertain. This CDR3 is CASSQGRRAEAFF. The CDR3 DNA follows: TGTGCCAGCAGCCAGGGGAGGAGGGCTGAAGCTTTCTTT.